This entry lists 3 T cell receptor beta chains sequenced from one sample in a study of T cells after posttransplantation cyclophosphamide. A marrow graft followed busulfan-fludarabine conditioning, with cyclophosphamide on days +3 and +4. Measured with immunoSEQ multiplex PCR; TCRdb has only the in-frame clones, and not every one. The repertoire yields around 2,700 clones, none seen only once; the top ten contain roughly 10%. Here the sequenced sample was PBMCs, taken after allogeneic stem cell transplant with posttransplant cyclophosphamide. These receptor sequences come from a male patient in his sixties who received an allogeneic stem cell transplant from a related donor and was CMV-positive. The graft donor may have contributed some T cells.

This clone was picked up many times. This chain links TRBV9 with TRBJ2-3, with D perhaps matching TRBD2 (7 bases). The CDR3 is 16 amino acids. V lost 0 bases and J 2 bases, leaving 13 bases between the germline ends. CDR1 is SGDLS, CDR2 YYNGEE, per germline. CDR3 sequence: CASSVGAGADTDTQYF. CDR3 nucleotides: TGTGCCAGCAGCGTAGGGGCGGGGGCGGACACAGATACGCAGTATTTT.

This clone was seen many times. The chain has TRBV5-1 and TRBJ2-2; TRBD1 matches at 10 bases. V was pared by 4 bases and J by 7 bases, with 10 bases of the junction left unmatched. This CDR3 has 16 residues. Germline V gene lookup returns CDR1 SGHRS and CDR2 YFSETQ. The CDR3, as DNA: TGCGCCAGCAGCCTCACAGGACAGGGGGTGATCGGGGAGCTGTTTTTT. Protein: CASSLTGQGVIGELFF. The whole variable domain, filled in from reference TRBV5-1 and TRBJ2-2, reads KAGVTQTPRYLIKTRGQQVTLSCSPISGHRSVSWYQQTPGQGLQFLFEYFSETQRNKGNFPGRFSGRQFSNSRSEMNVSTLELGDSALYLCASSLTGQGVIGELFFGEGSRLTVL.

This clone has ten or more counts. This chain connects TRBV7-3 to TRBJ2-2, with 10 bases matching TRBD1. The CDR3 consists of 16 residues. The V segment lost 2 bases and the J segment 3 bases; nucleotides outside the gene matches: 3. Germline V gene data show CDR1 as SGHTA and CDR2 as FQGTGA. CDR3 in DNA: TGTGCCAGCAGCTTAGCTGGGACAGGGGACACCGGGGAGCTGTTTTTT. Its protein is CASSLAGTGDTGELFF.